The TCR beta chain under discussion was sequenced for a study of Ad26.COV2.S vaccination and SARS-CoV-2 variants. Study-wide points: While placebo recipients had lower spike-specific TCR breadth, vaccine recipients had more.

Treatment noted: about 20 received Ad26.COV2.S at low or high dose, single or two shots; about 5 received placebo; per-sample allocation not given. Vaccine and placebo recipients were sampled on day 63 after the first injection. Profiled with immunoSEQ multiplex PCR; TCRdb holds only in-frame clones, not every one. The sample shows around 320,000 clones, about 85% of them seen only once. Between the trimmed V and J ends, which lost 6 bases and 4 bases, there was a span of 7 bases. Germline assignment: CDR1 SNHLY and CDR2 FYNNEI. The CDR3 has 13 amino acids. This clone was detected only a few times. Antigen unknown.

The chain combines TRBV2 with TRBJ1-6; a possible D gene is TRBD1 (5 bases). The sequencing used peripheral blood, collected in a trial of Ad26.COV2.S vaccine versus placebo. The receptor was derived from a person between 18 and 65 years old who received the Ad26.COV2.S COVID-19 vaccine or a placebo. The CDR3 nucleotides read TGTGCCAGCAGCGGGACGTATAATTCACCCCTCCACTTT. Its translation is CASSGTYNSPLHF. The full variable domain, in which reference TRBV2 and TRBJ1-6 provide the parts outside the CDR3, is EPEVTQTPSHQVTQMGQEVILRCVPISNHLYFYWYRQILGQKVEFLVSFYNNEISEKSEIFDDQFSVERPDGSNFTLKIRSTKLEDSAMYFCASSGTYNSPLHFGNGTRLTVT.